This T cell receptor beta chain was recorded in a study of shared T cell receptors in the human thymus. TCRdb keeps only in-frame clones here, not all; method: immunoSEQ multiplex PCR. The table records hundreds of thousands of clones, approximately 80% of them present only once. J lost 9 bases, V lost 4 bases, and 5 bases had no gene match. Germline-derived CDR1 and CDR2 are SGHNT and YYREEE (reference sequence). The CDR3 has 13 residues. This sample also belongs to another study, concerning human thymus T cells.

The receptor was derived from a boy under two years old with a congenital heart defect. The sequencing input was thymocytes. This chain connects TRBV5-4 to TRBJ2-1, with 9 bases that match TRBD2. Here the CDR3 DNA reads TGTGCCAGCAGCACGGAGACTAGCGGTGAGCAGTTCTTC. Translation: CASSTETSGEQFF.